The source of this TCR beta chain is a study of T cells in Graves' hyperthyroidism and ophthalmopathy. Study conclusions and caveats: Blood also held most thyroid clonotypes expanded beyond 0.001. Ophthalmopathy, which appeared later, was predicted by the model a median 6.5 months before onset.

Based on clinical symptoms, serum thyroxine and TRAb, thyroid ultrasound and orbital computed tomography, diagnoses were reached. Out of more than 8 ml of fresh peripheral blood came the PBMCs. This CDR3 has 13 amino acids. Trimming left V 4 bases short and J 3 bases short, with 10 bases between. Germline loops: CDR1 SGHAT, CDR2 FQNNGV. In its sample, this clonotype was seen many times. Its antigen is unidentified. Amplification of TCR beta CDR3 regions used RNA as the template. A set of HTBI primers served as the primers for a first-round RT-PCR of the TCR CDR3. MiXCR was run by TCRdb on the multiplex PCR reads, yielding one entry per CDR3 protein. The sample holds 490,000 or so distinct CDR3 sequences, less than 20% seen once.

V and J are TRBV11-2 and TRBJ2-7; D might be TRBD1 (5 bases). Source material: blood. This TCR derives from a man aged 35 to 55 with Graves' ophthalmopathy. In DNA, the CDR3 is TGTGCCAGCAGCTCCATTACAGGCTACGAGCAGTACTTC. Residues: CASSSITGYEQYF.